These 10 T cell receptor beta chains were all obtained from the same sample, sequenced in a study of T cells in Graves' hyperthyroidism and ophthalmopathy. Amplified regions were TCR beta CDR3 sequences from RNA transcripts. The primer set for the first-round RT-PCR of the TCR CDR3 was HTBI. TCRdb redid the calling of the multiplex PCR reads with MiXCR, one entry per CDR3 protein. The data show approximately 600,000 distinct CDR3 sequences, around 20% seen once. The sample consisted of blood. Receptors were obtained from a man aged 30-40 years with Graves' ophthalmopathy.

The chain uses TRBV30 and TRBJ2-7; 11 bases are shared with TRBD2. J gave up 3 bases and V 0 bases, and 19 bases lay outside the gene matches. CDR3 length: 20 residues. The germline gives CDR1 GTSNPN, CDR2 SVGIG (reference sequence). CDR3 DNA sequence: TGTGCCTGGAGTGTACTAGGCAGGGGGCGCGGGGGACTAGCGGTCTACGAGCAGTACTTC. Amino acid sequence: CAWSVLGRGRGGLAVYEQYF.

In its sample, this clonotype was seen many times. The chain recombines TRBV2 with TRBJ1-1; D call uncertain. CDR3 length: 14 amino acids. CDR1 SNHLY and CDR2 FYNNEI come from the germline V gene. Trimming pared 6 bases from V and 0 bases from J, leaving 11 bases between. The chain's CDR3 is CASRIGNMNTEAFF. In nucleotides, the CDR3 is TGTGCCAGCAGGATTGGAAATATGAACACTGAAGCTTTCTTT.

This clonotype was counted at least ten times. The chain links TRBV11-2 to TRBJ1-1; D gene ambiguous. From germline, CDR1 is SGHAT and CDR2 FQNNGV. The CDR3 totals 11 residues. Trimming took off 6 bases at V and 4 bases at J, with 6 bases between the two ends. This chain's CDR3 is CASRVLTEAFF. CDR3 in DNA: TGTGCCAGCAGGGTACTCACTGAAGCTTTCTTT.

This clonotype appeared many times. The J gene is TRBJ1-1, the V gene TRBV6-1, with 7 bases matching TRBD1. CDR1 and CDR2 (germline): MNHNS, SASEGT. CDR3 length equals 14 residues. V shed 4 bases, J shed 5 bases, and the junction held 7 bases outside the gene matches. CDR3 protein: CASSVGGGKTEAFF. The CDR3 DNA reads as TGTGCCAGCAGTGTAGGGGGCGGGAAAACTGAAGCTTTCTTT.

To note about this clonotype: A much bigger clone sits one base away, suggesting this may be a read error. The chain has TRBV3-1 and TRBJ2-7, with unresolved D. The germline CDR1 and CDR2 sequences are LGHDT and YNNKEL (reference sequence). V lost 6 bases to trimming and J lost 7 bases, with 10 bases between them. The length of the CDR3 is 11 residues. CDR3 sequence: CASSNAREQYF. As DNA, the CDR3 is TGTGCCAGCAGTAACGCGAGAGAGCAGTACTTC.

The chain joins TRBV20-1 to TRBJ2-7; D is unclear. The germline V and J ends were trimmed by 3 bases and 2 bases, with 14 bases remaining between them. The CDR3 is made up of 14 amino acids. Germline V gene sequence: CDR1 DFQATT, CDR2 SNEGSKA (reference sequence). The CDR3 protein is CSARGPDQAYEQYF. CDR3 DNA sequence: TGCAGTGCTAGGGGCCCCGACCAAGCCTACGAGCAGTACTTC.

This clonotype has a handful of counts. V gene TRBV19 combines with J gene TRBJ2-2; 9 nucleotides align to TRBD1. The ends lost 5 bases at V and 5 bases at J; junction bases unmatched: 9. From germline, CDR1 is LNHDA and CDR2 SQIVND (reference sequence). The CDR3 totals 16 residues. CDR3 region: CASSAPGQGGTGELFF. In DNA, the CDR3 is TGTGCCAGTAGTGCGCCGGGACAGGGAGGGACCGGGGAGCTGTTTTTT.

Ten or more counts support this clonotype. The chain couples TRBV20-1 to TRBJ2-1; no clear D. Trimming left V 0 bases short and J 8 bases short, with 8 bases between. Per germline, CDR1 DFQATT and CDR2 SNEGSKA (reference sequence). The CDR3 sequence is 12 residues long. CDR3 nucleotide sequence: TGCAGTGCTAGAGACGGTAGGGATGAGCAGTTCTTC. Protein sequence: CSARDGRDEQFF.

CDR3 region: CASSLPLGGGEKLFF. Written as DNA, the CDR3 is TGTGCCAGCAGCCTTCCCCTGGGTGGGGGTGAAAAACTGTTTTTT. This rearrangement joins TRBV7-9 to TRBJ1-4, with a tentative D call TRBD1 (5 bases). With 5 bases removed from V and 7 bases from J, the gap between germline ends came to 17 bases. The CDR3 extends over 15 amino acids. Germline V gene data show CDR1 as SEHNR and CDR2 as FQNEAQ (reference sequence).

About this clonotype: A read error may account for a junction end that differs from germline. V usage is TRBV28 and J usage is TRBJ2-1, with TRBD1 matching over 9 bases. The germline V gene has CDR1 MDHEN and CDR2 SYDVKM. The CDR3 contains 13 residues. The CDR3 reads CASSNRGPNERFF. CDR3 nucleotides: TGTGCCAGCAGCAACAGGGGGCCCAATGAGCGGTTCTTC.